This passage covers 7 T cell receptor beta chains from one sample sequenced in a study of radiation and T cells in renal cell carcinoma. Repertoires were generated with immunoSEQ multiplex PCR, while TCRdb's copy carries only in-frame clones and drops some. Of around 140,000 clones in the sample, approximately 86% are singletons; the top ten hold roughly 17%. Time point indicated: blood 4 weeks post-SBRT, at nephrectomy. Sample treatment: 15 Gy SBRT to primary tumor, nephrectomy 4 weeks later. The material sequenced was blood, taken from a patient whose treatment included radiotherapy and nephrectomy. Receptor source: a woman aged 45-65 years with renal cell carcinoma.

This clone came up once. CDR3 sequence reads: CATRGNYEQYF. In nucleotides, the CDR3 is TGTGCCACCCGGGGGAACTACGAGCAGTACTTC. The V gene is TRBV28, the J gene TRBJ2-7; a weak D match, TRBD2 (6 bases). The V gene lost 10 bases and the J gene lost 3 bases, with 10 bases spanning the gap. In germline, CDR1 is MDHEN, CDR2 SYDVKM. CDR3 length equals 11 residues.

The chain employs TRBV18 and TRBJ2-7; tentative D call: TRBD1 (6 bases). V was trimmed by 6 bases and J by 1 base, leaving 13 bases between them. The CDR3 sequence is 14 residues long. CDR1 and CDR2 from the germline V gene are KGHSH and LQKENI. CDR3 sequence (DNA): TGTGCCAGCTCCGAACAGGGTTTTTCCTACGAGCAGTACTTC. It codes for CASSEQGFSYEQYF. The full variable domain, its missing parts supplied by reference TRBV18 and TRBJ2-7, is NAGVMQNPRHLVRRRGQEARLRCSPMKGHSHVYWYRQLPEEGLKFMVYLQKENIIDESGMPKERFSAEFPKEGPSILRIQQVVRGDSAAYFCASSEQGFSYEQYFGPGTRLTVT.

This chain links TRBV9 with TRBJ1-1; D is uncertain. The germline V gene has CDR1 SGDLS and CDR2 YYNGEE. This CDR3 spans 14 amino acids. The ends were cut back, 4 bases at V and 4 bases at J, with 14 bases in the middle. In DNA, the CDR3 is TGTGCCAGCAGCACCAATGCCCGGGGCACTGAAGCTTTCTTT. Encoded protein: CASSTNARGTEAFF.

The chain uses TRBV6-4 and TRBJ2-2; D is uncertain. Germline V gene data show CDR1 as MRHNA and CDR2 as SNTAGT. Trimming cost V 5 bases and J 1 base, with 14 bases left between them. The CDR3 loop spans 16 amino acids. CDR3 region: CASSSFFVQNTGELFF. The CDR3 DNA reads TGTGCCAGCAGTTCATTTTTCGTACAGAACACCGGGGAGCTGTTTTTT.

This chain uses TRBV5-4 with TRBJ1-3; D is ambiguous. This CDR3 is built from 14 residues. Trimming stripped 0 bases from V and 3 bases from J, with 7 bases between. Germline V gene data show CDR1 as SGHNT and CDR2 as YYREEE (reference sequence). The CDR3 bases are TGTGCCAGCAGCTTGGTGGGCAGTGGAAACACCATATATTTT. It encodes CASSLVGSGNTIYF.

This clone appeared a single time. The CDR3 region is CASSVGGRETQYF. The CDR3 DNA sequence: TGTGCCAGCAGTGTTGGGGGAAGGGAGACCCAGTACTTC. This chain connects TRBV2 to TRBJ2-5; TRBD1 or TRBD2 may be the D gene (5 bases each). Trimming stripped 4 bases from V and 5 bases from J, with 11 bases between. The CDR3 is made up of 13 amino acids. Germline V CDR1 and CDR2: SNHLY, FYNNEI.

Only one count was recorded for this clone. This sequence joins TRBV7-2 and TRBJ1-1, with a possible D match to TRBD1 (5 bases). This CDR3 contains 11 residues. V lost 6 bases to trimming and J lost 11 bases, with 13 bases between them. From germline, CDR1 is SGHTA and CDR2 FQGNSA. The CDR3 nucleotides read TGTGCCAGCAGTTCACAGGTTACGGCTTTCTTT. It specifies CASSSQVTAFF. The full variable domain, completed using reference TRBV7-2 and TRBJ1-1, is GAGVSQSPSNKVTEKGKDVELRCDPISGHTALYWYRQSLGQGLEFLIYFQGNSAPDKSGLPSDRFSAERTGGSVSTLTIQRTQQEDSAVYLCASSSQVTAFFGQGTRLTVV.